This is a list of T cell receptor beta chains from one sample in a study of T cell responses to AZD1222 COVID-19 vaccine. Using immunoSEQ multiplex PCR, the repertoire was profiled, and TCRdb retains in-frame clones only, with some absent. The table records tens of thousands of clones, approximately 92% of them present only once. Sequencing used peripheral blood, obtained 28 days after the second AZD1222 dose. The source is an adult who received the AZD1222 COVID-19 vaccine. The conserved cysteine and the conserved F or W are not part of the CDR3 here.

13 TRBJ2-5 TRBV7-8 ASRPTSGGMETQY
10 TRBJ1-1 TRBV6-5 ASSYSNTEAF
9 TRBJ2-2 TRBV27 ASSLSGELF
12 TRBJ1-1 TRBV4-3 ASSQDMVNTEAF
14 TRBJ2-1 TRBV7-2 ASSFHSGRAGNEQF
12 TRBJ1-2 TRBV11-3 ASSLGGLNYGYT
15 TRBJ1-4 TRBV5-5 ASSLVEITLTNEKLF
13 TRBJ1-4 TRBV25-1 ASSVGLRGREKLF
18 TRBJ2-6 TRBV15 ATSRVLLGQGFSGANVLT
12 TRBJ2-1 TRBV7-9 ATKRQGAYNEQF
13 TRBJ2-3 TRBV7-2 ASSLVQRDTDTQY
12 TRBJ1-1 TRBV7-2 ASSMSTANTEAF
12 TRBJ2-5 TRBV5-6 ASSNGQGQETQY
15 TRBJ2-7 TRBV19 ASSLFVGGGVNYEQY
12 TRBJ2-3 TRBV2 ASGLAYNTDTQY
13 TRBJ2-5 TRBV28 ASSLIGQGQETQY
14 TRBJ1-2 TRBV27 ASSPTPPWGSNGYT
14 TRBJ1-2 TRBV11-2 ASSRQGTGGVYGYT
12 TRBJ1-4 TRBV2 ASSQELANEKLF
12 TRBJ1-1 TRBV5-1 ASSRTEVSTEAF
12 TRBJ1-2 TRBV6-6 ASSSFSASYGYT
15 TRBJ2-1 TRBV7-2 ASSHRPGLAVYNEQF
13 TRBJ1-5 TRBV5-6 ASSQWGNLGQPQH
14 TRBJ1-1 TRBV5-1 ASSSHGGVINTEAF
14 TRBJ2-7 TRBV14 ASSQVTGTGSYEQY
11 TRBJ2-1 TRBV3-1/TRBV3-2 ASSPGLGSEQF
10 TRBJ1-1 TRBV6-2/TRBV6-3 ASSYSGGKAF
10 TRBJ1-2 TRBV29-1 SAWDRGPGYT
14 TRBJ1-2 TRBV5-6 ASSPFRQWGDYGYT
12 TRBJ1-4 TRBV11-2 ASSLKRDAEKLF
14 TRBJ2-2 TRBV5-8 ASSTGLAGGTGELF
12 TRBJ2-1 TRBV5-1 ASSPYPEINEQF
13 TRBJ2-5 TRBV19 ASSIKTSGVETQY
14 TRBJ1-2 TRBV3-1/TRBV3-2 ASSQYGTGDFYGYT
11 TRBJ1-2 TRBV18 ASSPRYSYGYT
13 TRBJ1-4 TRBV12-5 ASGSAGTANEKLF
12 TRBJ2-2 TRBV9 ASSTQTGTGELF
12 TRBJ1-2 TRBV7-2 ASSYAQGARGYT
14 TRBJ2-7 TRBV21-1 ASSKKGKGGVDEQY
12 TRBJ1-5 TRBV9 ASSVGGYGQPQH
12 TRBJ1-6 TRBV27 ASSLGGLGSPLH
12 TRBJ1-2 TRBV6-5 ASTHSGSSPGYT
9 TRBJ2-1 TRBV7-9 ASSFFNEQF
10 TRBJ1-5 TRBV6-2/TRBV6-3 ASSYPRQPQH
11 TRBJ1-5 TRBV29-1 SVGDGRVQPQH
11 TRBJ2-7 TRBV30 AWSFGVSYEQY
10 TRBJ2-7 TRBV5-5 ASRVQNYEQY
14 TRBJ1-1 TRBV6-1 ASSEGHGGVMGEAF
11 TRBJ1-2 TRBV27 ASSFSAGVGYT
14 TRBJ2-1 TRBV3-1/TRBV3-2 ASSQDPVGSYNEQF
14 TRBJ2-1 TRBV3-1/TRBV3-2 ASSQPGQGPAYEQF
12 TRBJ1-5 TRBV2 AGGGDDSNQPQH
13 TRBJ2-1 TRBV5-4 ASSLAGFSYNEQF
11 TRBJ1-1 TRBV9 ASSVRPATEAF
11 TRBJ2-3 TRBV5-1 ASSLPGLHTQY